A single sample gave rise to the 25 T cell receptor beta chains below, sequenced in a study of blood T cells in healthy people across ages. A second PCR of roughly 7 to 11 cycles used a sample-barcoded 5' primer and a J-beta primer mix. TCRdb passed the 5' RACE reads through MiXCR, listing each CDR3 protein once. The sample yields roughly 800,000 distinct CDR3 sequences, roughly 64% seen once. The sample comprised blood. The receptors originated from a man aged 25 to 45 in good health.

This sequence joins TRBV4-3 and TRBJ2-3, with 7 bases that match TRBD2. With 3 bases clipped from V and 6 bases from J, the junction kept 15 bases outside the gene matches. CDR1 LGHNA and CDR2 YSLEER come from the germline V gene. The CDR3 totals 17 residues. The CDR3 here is CASSQFPGEGQGDTQYF. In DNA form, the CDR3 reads TGCGCCAGCAGCCAGTTTCCTGGGGAGGGCCAGGGTGATACGCAGTATTTT.

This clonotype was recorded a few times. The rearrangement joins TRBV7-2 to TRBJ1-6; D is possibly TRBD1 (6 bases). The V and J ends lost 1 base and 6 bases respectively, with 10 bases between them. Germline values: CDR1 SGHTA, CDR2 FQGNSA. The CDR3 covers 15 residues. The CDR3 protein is CASSLEGQSNSPLHF. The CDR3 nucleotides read TGTGCCAGCAGCTTAGAGGGACAATCTAATTCACCCCTCCACTTT.

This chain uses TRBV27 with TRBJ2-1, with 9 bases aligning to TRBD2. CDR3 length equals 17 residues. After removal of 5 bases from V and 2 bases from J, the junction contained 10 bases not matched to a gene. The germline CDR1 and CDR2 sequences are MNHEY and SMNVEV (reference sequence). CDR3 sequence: CASSPRGSGRPYNEQFF. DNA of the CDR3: TGTGCCAGCAGTCCAAGGGGCAGCGGGAGGCCCTACAATGAGCAGTTCTTC.

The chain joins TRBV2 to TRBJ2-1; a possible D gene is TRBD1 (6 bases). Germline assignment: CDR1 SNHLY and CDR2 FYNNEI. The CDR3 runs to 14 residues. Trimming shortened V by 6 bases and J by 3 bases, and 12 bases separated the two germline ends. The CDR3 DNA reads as TGTGCCAGCAGACCCGGGACAATCTACAATGAGCAGTTCTTC. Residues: CASRPGTIYNEQFF.

CDR3 coding DNA: TGTGCCAGCAGTGAAGTTGCCGCCAGCTCCTATAATTCACCCCTCCACTTT. This translates into CASSEVAASSYNSPLHF. V and J are TRBV2 and TRBJ1-6; no clear D gene. V was clipped by 1 base and J by 0 bases, with 10 bases between them. The V gene's germline CDR1 is SNHLY and CDR2 FYNNEI. The CDR3 consists of 17 residues. Based on the CDR3 plus reference TRBV2 and TRBJ1-6, the full variable domain is EPEVTQTPSHQVTQMGQEVILRCVPISNHLYFYWYRQILGQKVEFLVSFYNNEISEKSEIFDDQFSVERPDGSNFTLKIRSTKLEDSAMYFCASSEVAASSYNSPLHFGNGTRLTVT.

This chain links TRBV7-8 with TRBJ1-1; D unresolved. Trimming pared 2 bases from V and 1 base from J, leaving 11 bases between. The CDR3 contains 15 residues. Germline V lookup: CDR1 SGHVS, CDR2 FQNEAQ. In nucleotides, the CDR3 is TGTGCCAGCAGCTTACGGGAGTCACAGAACACTGAAGCTTTCTTT. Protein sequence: CASSLRESQNTEAFF.

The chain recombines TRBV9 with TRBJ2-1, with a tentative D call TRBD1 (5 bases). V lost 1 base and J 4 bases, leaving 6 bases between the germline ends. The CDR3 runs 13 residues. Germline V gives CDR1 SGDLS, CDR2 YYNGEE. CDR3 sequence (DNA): TGTGCCAGCAGCGTATACAGGTACAATGAGCAGTTCTTC. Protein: CASSVYRYNEQFF.

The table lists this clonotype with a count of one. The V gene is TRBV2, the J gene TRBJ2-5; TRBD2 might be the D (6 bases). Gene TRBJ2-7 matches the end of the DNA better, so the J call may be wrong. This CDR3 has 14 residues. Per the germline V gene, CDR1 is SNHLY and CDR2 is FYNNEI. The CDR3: CASTQGMGGNEQYF. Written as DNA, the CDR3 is TGTGCCAGCACTCAGGGAATGGGGGGAAACGAGCAGTACTTC.

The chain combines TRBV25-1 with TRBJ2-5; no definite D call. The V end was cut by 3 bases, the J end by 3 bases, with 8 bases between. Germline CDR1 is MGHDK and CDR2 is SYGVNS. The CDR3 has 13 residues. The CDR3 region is CASSDPSEETQYF. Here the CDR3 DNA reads TGTGCCAGCAGTGACCCCTCAGAAGAGACCCAGTACTTC.

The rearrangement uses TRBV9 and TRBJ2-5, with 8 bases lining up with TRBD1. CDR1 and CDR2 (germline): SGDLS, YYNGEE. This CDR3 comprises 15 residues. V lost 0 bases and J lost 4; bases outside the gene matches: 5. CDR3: CASSVEGQGTETQYF. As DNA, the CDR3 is TGTGCCAGCAGCGTAGAAGGACAGGGAACAGAGACCCAGTACTTC. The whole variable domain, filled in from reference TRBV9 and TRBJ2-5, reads DSGVTQTPKHLITATGQRVTLRCSPRSGDLSVYWYQQSLDQGLQFLIQYYNGEERAKGNILERFSAQQFPDLHSELNLSSLELGDSALYFCASSVEGQGTETQYFGPGTRLLVL.

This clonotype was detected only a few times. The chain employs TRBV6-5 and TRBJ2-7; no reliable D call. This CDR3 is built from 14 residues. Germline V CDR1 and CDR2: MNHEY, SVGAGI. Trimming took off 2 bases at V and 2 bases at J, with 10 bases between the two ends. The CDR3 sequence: CASSYRTPPYEQYF. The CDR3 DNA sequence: TGTGCCAGCAGTTACCGTACCCCACCCTACGAGCAGTACTTC.

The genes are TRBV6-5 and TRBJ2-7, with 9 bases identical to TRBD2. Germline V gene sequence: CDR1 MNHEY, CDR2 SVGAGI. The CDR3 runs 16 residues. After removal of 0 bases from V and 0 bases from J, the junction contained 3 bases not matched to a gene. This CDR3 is CASSYSGTSSSYEQYF. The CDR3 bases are TGTGCCAGCAGTTACTCGGGGACTAGCAGCTCCTACGAGCAGTACTTC.

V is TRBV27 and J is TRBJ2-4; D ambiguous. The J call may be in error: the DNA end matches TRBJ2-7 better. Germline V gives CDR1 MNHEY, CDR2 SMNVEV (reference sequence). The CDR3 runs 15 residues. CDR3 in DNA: TGTGCCAGCAGTAGAAGGCTTATACACGCTTACGAGCAGTACTTC. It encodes CASSRRLIHAYEQYF.

The CDR3 protein is CASSYPTGGYWNEQFF. CDR3 bases: TGTGCCAGCAGTTACCCGACGGGGGGTTATTGGAATGAGCAGTTCTTC. The rearrangement joins TRBV28 to TRBJ2-1; 7 bases are shared with TRBD2. Trimming took 4 bases from V and 7 from J; bases not matched to a gene: 13. This CDR3 contains 16 residues. Germline CDR1 reads MDHEN; CDR2 reads SYDVKM.

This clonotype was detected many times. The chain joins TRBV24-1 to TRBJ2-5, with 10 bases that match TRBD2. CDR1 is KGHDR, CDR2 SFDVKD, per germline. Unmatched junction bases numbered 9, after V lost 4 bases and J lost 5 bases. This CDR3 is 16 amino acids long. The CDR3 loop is CATSDSYPAGGETQYF. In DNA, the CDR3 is TGTGCCACCAGTGACTCCTACCCAGCGGGAGGGGAGACCCAGTACTTC.

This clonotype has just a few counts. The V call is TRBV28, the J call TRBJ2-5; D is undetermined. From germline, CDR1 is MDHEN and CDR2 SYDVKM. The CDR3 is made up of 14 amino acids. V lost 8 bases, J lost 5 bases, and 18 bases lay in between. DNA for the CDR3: TGTGCCAGCCGAACTTCGAGTTTGGGGGAGACCCAGTACTTC. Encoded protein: CASRTSSLGETQYF.

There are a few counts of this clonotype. In nucleotides, the CDR3 is TGCGCCAGCGGCCCGGGGGCCTCCTTCCAAGAGACCCAGTACTTC. The encoded protein is CASGPGASFQETQYF. The rearrangement uses TRBV5-1 and TRBJ2-5; D possibly uses TRBD1 or TRBD2 (6 bases each). This CDR3 is 15 amino acids long. V was trimmed by 7 bases and J by 1 base, leaving 17 bases between them. Germline CDR1 and CDR2: SGHRS and YFSETQ.

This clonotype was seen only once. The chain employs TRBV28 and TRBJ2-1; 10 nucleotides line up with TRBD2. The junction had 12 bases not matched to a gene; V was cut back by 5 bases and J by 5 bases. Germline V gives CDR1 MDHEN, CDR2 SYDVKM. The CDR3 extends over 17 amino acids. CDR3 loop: CASSPPRTSGDNNEQFF. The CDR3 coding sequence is TGTGCCAGCAGTCCCCCCCGGACTAGCGGAGACAACAATGAGCAGTTCTTC.

The CDR3 sequence is CASSPMGDSYEQYF. CDR3 nucleotides: TGTGCCAGCAGCCCGATGGGAGACTCCTACGAGCAGTACTTC. The V call is TRBV6-6, the J call TRBJ2-7; tentative D call: TRBD2 (5 bases). This CDR3 is 14 amino acids long. Per the germline V gene, CDR1 is MNHNY and CDR2 is SVGAGI (reference sequence). V was pared by 6 bases and J by 0 bases, with 12 bases between.

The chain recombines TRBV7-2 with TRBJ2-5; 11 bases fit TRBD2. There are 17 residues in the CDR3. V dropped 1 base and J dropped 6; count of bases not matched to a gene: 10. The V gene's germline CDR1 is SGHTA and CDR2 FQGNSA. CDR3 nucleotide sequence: TGTGCCAGCAGCTTAGTATCTCTAGCGGGGGGCGGGAAGACCCAGTACTTC. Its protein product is CASSLVSLAGGGKTQYF.

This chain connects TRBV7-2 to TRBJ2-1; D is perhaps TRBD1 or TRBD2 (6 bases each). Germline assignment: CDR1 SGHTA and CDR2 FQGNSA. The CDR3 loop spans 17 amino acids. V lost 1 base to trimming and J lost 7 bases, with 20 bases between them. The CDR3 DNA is TGTGCCAGCAGCTTAGGGGGATCGGGGGCTGGAATGAATGAGCAGTTCTTC. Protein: CASSLGGSGAGMNEQFF. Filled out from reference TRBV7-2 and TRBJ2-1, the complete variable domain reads GAGVSQSPSNKVTEKGKDVELRCDPISGHTALYWYRQSLGQGLEFLIYFQGNSAPDKSGLPSDRFSAERTGGSVSTLTIQRTQQEDSAVYLCASSLGGSGAGMNEQFFGPGTRLTVL.

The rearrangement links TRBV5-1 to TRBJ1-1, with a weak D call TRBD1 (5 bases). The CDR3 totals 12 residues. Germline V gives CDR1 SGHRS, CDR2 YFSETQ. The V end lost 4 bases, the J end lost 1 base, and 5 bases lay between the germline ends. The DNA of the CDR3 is TGCGCCAGCAGCCAGGGGAACACTGAAGCTTTCTTT. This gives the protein CASSQGNTEAFF.

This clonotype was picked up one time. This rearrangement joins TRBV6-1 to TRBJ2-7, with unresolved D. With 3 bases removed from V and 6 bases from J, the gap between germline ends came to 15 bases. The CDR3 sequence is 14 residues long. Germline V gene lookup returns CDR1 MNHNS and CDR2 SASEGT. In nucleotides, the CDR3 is TGTGCCAGCAGTGAGCTCATCCGAGATTCCGAGCAGTACTTC. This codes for CASSELIRDSEQYF.

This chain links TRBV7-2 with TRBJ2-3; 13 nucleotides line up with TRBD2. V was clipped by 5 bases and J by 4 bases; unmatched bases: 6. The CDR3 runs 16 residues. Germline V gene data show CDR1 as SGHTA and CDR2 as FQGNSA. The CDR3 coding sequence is TGTGCCAGCAGCCCCCGACTAGCGGGAGGCCCAGATACGCAGTATTTT. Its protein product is CASSPRLAGGPDTQYF.

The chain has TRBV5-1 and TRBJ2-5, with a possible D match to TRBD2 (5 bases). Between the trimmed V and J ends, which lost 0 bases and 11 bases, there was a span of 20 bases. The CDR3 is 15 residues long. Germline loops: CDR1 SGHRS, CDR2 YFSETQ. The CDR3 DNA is TGCGCCAGCAGCTTGGTTACTCAAGATAAGGGAGAGCAGTACTTC. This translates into CASSLVTQDKGEQYF.